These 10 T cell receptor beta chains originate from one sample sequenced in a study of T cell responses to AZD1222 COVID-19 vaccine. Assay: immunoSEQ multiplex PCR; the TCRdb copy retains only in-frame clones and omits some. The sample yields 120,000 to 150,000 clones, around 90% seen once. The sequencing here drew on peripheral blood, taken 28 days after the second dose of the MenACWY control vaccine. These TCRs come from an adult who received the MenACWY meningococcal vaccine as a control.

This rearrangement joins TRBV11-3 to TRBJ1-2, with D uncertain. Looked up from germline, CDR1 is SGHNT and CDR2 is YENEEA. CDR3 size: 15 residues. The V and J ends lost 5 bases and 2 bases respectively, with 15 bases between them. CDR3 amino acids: CASSPEWTGNYGYTF. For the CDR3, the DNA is TGTGCCAGCAGCCCCGAATGGACGGGGAACTATGGCTACACCTTC. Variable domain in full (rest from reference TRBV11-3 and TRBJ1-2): EAGVVQSPRYKIIEKKQPVAFWCNPISGHNTLYWYLQNLGQGPELLIRYENEEAVDDSQLPKDRFSAERLKGVDSTLKIQPAELGDSAVYLCASSPEWTGNYGYTFGSGTRLTVV.

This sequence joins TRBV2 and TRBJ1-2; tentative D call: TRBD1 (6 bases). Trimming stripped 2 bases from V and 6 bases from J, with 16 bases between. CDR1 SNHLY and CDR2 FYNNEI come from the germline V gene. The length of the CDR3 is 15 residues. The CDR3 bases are TGTGCCAGCAGTGAATTGGCCAGGGGAGGCGATGGCTACACCTTC. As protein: CASSELARGGDGYTF.

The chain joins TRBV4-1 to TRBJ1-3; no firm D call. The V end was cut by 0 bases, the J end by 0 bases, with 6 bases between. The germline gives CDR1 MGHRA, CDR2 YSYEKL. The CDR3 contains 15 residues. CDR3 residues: CASSQDVGSGNTIYF. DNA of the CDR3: TGCGCCAGCAGCCAAGATGTTGGCTCTGGAAACACCATATATTTT.

In DNA form, the CDR3 reads TGCGCCAGCAGCCAGGGTAACCGGGGGGGGACCCAGTACTTC. Translating gives CASSQGNRGGTQYF. The chain carries TRBV4-3 and TRBJ2-5, with 8 bases matching TRBD2. With V trimmed by 3 bases and J by 7 bases, 7 bases remained unmatched. Per the germline V gene, CDR1 is LGHNA and CDR2 is YSLEER. CDR3 length: 14 amino acids.

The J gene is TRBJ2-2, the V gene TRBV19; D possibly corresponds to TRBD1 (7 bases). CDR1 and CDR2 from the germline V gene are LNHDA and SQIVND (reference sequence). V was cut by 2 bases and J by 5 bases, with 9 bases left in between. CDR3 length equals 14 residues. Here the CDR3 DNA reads TGTGCCAGTAGTATACCAGGGGGGACCGGGGAGCTGTTTTTT. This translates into CASSIPGGTGELFF.

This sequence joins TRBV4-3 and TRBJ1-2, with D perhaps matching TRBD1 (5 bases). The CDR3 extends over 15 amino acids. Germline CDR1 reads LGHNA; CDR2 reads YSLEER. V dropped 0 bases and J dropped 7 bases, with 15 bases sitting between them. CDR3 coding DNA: TGCGCCAGCAGCCAAGATCCCCGGGGCGGGAGTGGCTACACCTTC. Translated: CASSQDPRGGSGYTF.

CDR3 DNA: TGCAGTGCTAGTCAGGGTGACAATCAGCCCCAGCATTTT. Encoded protein: CSASQGDNQPQHF. The chain is built from TRBV20-1 and TRBJ1-5, with D perhaps TRBD1 (5 bases). The CDR3 consists of 13 residues. Germline loops: CDR1 DFQATT, CDR2 SNEGSKA (reference sequence). V was cut by 3 bases and J by 3 bases, with 9 bases left in between.

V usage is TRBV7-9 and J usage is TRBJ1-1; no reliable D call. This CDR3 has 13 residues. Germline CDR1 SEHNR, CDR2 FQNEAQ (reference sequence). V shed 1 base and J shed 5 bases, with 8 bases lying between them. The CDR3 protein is CASSLEVVTEAFF. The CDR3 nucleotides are TGTGCCAGCAGCTTAGAGGTTGTTACTGAAGCTTTCTTT. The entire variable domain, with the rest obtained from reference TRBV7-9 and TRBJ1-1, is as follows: DTGVSQNPRHKITKRGQNVTFRCDPISEHNRLYWYRQTLGQGPEFLTYFQNEAQLEKSRLLSDRFSAERPKGSFSTLEIQRTEQGDSAMYLCASSLEVVTEAFFGQGTRLTVV.

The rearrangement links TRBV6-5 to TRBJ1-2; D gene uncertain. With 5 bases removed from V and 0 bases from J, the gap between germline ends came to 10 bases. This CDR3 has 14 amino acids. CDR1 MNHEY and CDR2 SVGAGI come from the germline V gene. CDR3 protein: CASSPIRTNYGYTF. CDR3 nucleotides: TGTGCCAGCAGTCCGATCAGGACTAACTATGGCTACACCTTC.

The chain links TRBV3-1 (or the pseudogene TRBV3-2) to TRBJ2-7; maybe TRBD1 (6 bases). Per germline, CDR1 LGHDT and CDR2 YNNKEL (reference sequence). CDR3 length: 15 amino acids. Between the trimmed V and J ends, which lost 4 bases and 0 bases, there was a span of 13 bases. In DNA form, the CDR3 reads TGTGCCAGCAGCCCTGGACAGCTTAACTCCTACGAGCAGTACTTC. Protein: CASSPGQLNSYEQYF.